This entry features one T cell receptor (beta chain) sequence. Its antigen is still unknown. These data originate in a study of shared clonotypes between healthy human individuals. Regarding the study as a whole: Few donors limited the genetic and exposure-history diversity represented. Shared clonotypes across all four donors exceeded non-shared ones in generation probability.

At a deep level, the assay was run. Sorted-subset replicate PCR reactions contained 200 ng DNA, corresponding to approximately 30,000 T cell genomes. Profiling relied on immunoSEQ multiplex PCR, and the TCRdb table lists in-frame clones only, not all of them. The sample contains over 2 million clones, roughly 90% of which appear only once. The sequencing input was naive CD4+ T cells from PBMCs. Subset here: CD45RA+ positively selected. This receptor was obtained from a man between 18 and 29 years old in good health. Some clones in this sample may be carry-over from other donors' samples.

CDR3 coding DNA: TGTGCCAGCAGCGTGGCAGAGGGCGCGGATTCAGCTTTCTTT. Protein sequence: CASSVAEGADSAFF. This chain connects TRBV9 to TRBJ1-1; D gene unclear. The CDR3 runs 14 residues. Germline V CDR1 and CDR2: SGDLS, YYNGEE. V was shortened by 2 bases and J by 10 bases, with 18 bases between the two germline ends.